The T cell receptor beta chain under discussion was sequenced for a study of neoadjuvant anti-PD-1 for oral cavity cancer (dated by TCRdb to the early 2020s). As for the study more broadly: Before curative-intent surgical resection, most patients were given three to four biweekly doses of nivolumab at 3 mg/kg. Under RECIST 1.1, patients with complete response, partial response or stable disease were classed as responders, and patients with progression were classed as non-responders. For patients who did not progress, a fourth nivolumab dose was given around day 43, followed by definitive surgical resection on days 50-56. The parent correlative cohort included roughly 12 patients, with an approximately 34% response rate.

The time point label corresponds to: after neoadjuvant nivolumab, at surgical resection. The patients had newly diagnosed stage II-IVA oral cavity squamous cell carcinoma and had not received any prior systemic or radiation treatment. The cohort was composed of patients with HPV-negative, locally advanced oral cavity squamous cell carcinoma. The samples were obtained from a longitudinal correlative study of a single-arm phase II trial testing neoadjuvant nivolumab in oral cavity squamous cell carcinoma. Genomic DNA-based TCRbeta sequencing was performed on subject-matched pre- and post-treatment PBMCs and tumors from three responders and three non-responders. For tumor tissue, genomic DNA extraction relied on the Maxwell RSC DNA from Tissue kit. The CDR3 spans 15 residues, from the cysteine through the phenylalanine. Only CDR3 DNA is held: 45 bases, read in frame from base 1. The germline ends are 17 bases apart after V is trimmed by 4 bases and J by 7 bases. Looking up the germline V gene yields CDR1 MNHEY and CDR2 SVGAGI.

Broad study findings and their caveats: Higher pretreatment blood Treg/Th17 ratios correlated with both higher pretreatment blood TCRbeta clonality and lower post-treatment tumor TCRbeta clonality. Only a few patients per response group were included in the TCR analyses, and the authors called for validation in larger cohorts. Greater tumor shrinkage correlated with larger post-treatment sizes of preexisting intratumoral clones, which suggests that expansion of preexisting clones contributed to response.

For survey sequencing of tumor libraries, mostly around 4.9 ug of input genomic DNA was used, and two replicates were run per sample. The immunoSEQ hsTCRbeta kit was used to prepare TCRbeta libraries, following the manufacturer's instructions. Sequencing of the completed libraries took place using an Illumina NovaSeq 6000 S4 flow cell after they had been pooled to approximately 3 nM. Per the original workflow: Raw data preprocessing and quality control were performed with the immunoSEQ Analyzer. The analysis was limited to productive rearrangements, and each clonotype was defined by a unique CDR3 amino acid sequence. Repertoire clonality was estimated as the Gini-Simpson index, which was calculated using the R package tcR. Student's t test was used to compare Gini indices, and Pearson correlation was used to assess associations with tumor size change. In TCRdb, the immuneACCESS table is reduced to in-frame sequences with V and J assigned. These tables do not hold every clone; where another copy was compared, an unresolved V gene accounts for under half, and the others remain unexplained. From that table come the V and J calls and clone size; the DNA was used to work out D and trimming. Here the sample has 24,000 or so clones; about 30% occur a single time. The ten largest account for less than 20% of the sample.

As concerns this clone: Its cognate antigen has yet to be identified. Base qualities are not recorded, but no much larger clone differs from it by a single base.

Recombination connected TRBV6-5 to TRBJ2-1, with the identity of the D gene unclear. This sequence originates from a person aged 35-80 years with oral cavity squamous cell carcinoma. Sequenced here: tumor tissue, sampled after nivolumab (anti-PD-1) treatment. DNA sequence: TGTGCCAGCAGTTTAAGTCGACCTCGTAGGAATGAGCAGTTCTTC. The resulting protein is CASSLSRPRRNEQFF.